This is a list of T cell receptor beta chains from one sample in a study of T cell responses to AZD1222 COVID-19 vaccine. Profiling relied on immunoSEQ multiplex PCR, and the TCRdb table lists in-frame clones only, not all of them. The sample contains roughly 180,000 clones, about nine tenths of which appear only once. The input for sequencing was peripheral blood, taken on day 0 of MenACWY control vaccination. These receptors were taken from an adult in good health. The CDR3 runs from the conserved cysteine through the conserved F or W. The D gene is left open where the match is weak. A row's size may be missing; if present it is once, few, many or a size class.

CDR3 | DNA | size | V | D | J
CASSLGTENTEAFF | TGTGCCAGCAGTTTAGGGACAGAGAACACTGAAGCTTTCTTT | . | TRBV28 | TRBD1 | TRBJ1-1
CSVGTAGTDTQYF | TGCAGCGTTGGGACCGCGGGAACAGATACGCAGTATTTT | . | TRBV29-1 | . | TRBJ2-3
CASSSGQGANEQYF | TGTGCCAGCAGCAGCGGACAGGGGGCCAACGAGCAGTACTTC | . | TRBV5-4 | TRBD1 | TRBJ2-7
CASSFRTSGSFHEQYF | TGTGCCAGCAGCTTCCGGACTAGCGGGAGCTTCCACGAGCAGTACTTC | . | TRBV11-2 | TRBD2 | TRBJ2-7
CASSEERLASYNEQFF | TGTGCCAGCAGTGAAGAACGGCTAGCTTCCTACAATGAGCAGTTCTTC | . | TRBV6-1 | . | TRBJ2-1
CAWSVQGRSPLHF | TGTGCCTGGAGTGTACAGGGGCGTTCACCCCTCCACTTT | . | TRBV30 | TRBD1 | TRBJ1-6
CASSPFVGNTGELFF | TGTGCCAGTAGTCCCTTCGTGGGTAACACCGGGGAGCTGTTTTTT | . | TRBV19 | . | TRBJ2-2
CASSLEAAYNEQFF | TGCGCCAGCAGCTTGGAGGCGGCTTACAATGAGCAGTTCTTC | . | TRBV5-1 | . | TRBJ2-1
CASSTSGRGVNEQFF | TGTGCCAGCAGCACAAGCGGGAGGGGGGTGAATGAGCAGTTCTTC | . | TRBV5-4 | TRBD2 | TRBJ2-1
CASRPPGRHSGANVLTF | TGCGCCAGCAGACCCCCGGGACGGCACTCTGGGGCCAACGTCCTGACTTTC | . | TRBV6-7 | . | TRBJ2-6
CASKRGLTKNIQYF | TGTGCCAGCAAGCGGGGGTTAACCAAAAACATTCAGTACTTC | . | TRBV28 | TRBD2 | TRBJ2-4
CASKGQGTSYEQYF | TGTGCCAGCAAAGGACAGGGGACCTCGTACGAGCAGTACTTC | . | TRBV6-5 | TRBD1 | TRBJ2-7
CASSITGDKAHEKLFF | TGTGCCAGCAGCATAACAGGGGATAAGGCCCATGAAAAACTGTTTTTT | . | TRBV7-9 | TRBD1 | TRBJ1-4
CAGGTGSSGANVLTF | TGTGCCGGAGGGACAGGAAGCTCTGGGGCCAACGTCCTGACTTTC | once | TRBV18 | TRBD1 | TRBJ2-6
CAWGAISTGELFF | TGTGCCTGGGGGGCGATTAGCACCGGGGAGCTGTTTTTT | . | TRBV30 | . | TRBJ2-2
CASSLLPDEQFF | TGTGCCAGCTCACTCCTTCCGGATGAGCAGTTCTTC | few | TRBV18 | . | TRBJ2-1
CASSPPLQGGQYEQYF | TGTGCCAGCAGCCCCCCCCTCCAGGGGGGGCAGTACGAGCAGTACTTC | . | TRBV7-9 | . | TRBJ2-7
CASSRDGVAYEQYF | TGTGCCAGCAGCCGGGACGGCGTGGCCTACGAGCAGTACTTC | . | TRBV6-5 | . | TRBJ2-7
CAISDRGLNTEAFF | TGTGCCATCAGTGACAGGGGGTTGAACACTGAAGCTTTCTTT | once | TRBV10-3 | TRBD1 | TRBJ1-1
CSTRTGDNSPLHF | TGCAGCACAAGGACAGGGGACAATTCACCCCTCCACTTT | . | TRBV29-1 | TRBD1 | TRBJ1-6
CASSQEGVGFNEQFF | TGTGCCAGCAGCCAAGAGGGGGTCGGCTTCAATGAGCAGTTCTTC | . | TRBV3-1/TRBV3-2 | . | TRBJ2-1
CASSPGGAPPGAQYF | TGTGCCAGCAGCCCGGGGGGGGCTCCCCCCGGGGCCCAGTACTTC | . | TRBV5-4 | TRBD2 | TRBJ2-5
CSASSPLVGGQGRYTGELFF | TGCAGTGCCAGTTCCCCTCTCGTCGGGGGACAGGGGCGTTACACCGGGGAGCTGTTTTTT | once | TRBV20-1 | TRBD1 | TRBJ2-2
CASSLEVGTGYEQYF | TGTGCCAGCAGCTTGGAGGTAGGGACAGGATACGAGCAGTACTTC | . | TRBV5-5 | TRBD1 | TRBJ2-7
CSVSTSSTQYF | TGCAGTGTTTCCACTAGTAGTACGCAGTATTTT | . | TRBV20-1 | . | TRBJ2-3
CASSLRGGSTYEQYF | TGTGCCAGCAGCCTCCGGGGGGGCTCCACCTACGAGCAGTACTTC | . | TRBV7-9 | TRBD2 | TRBJ2-7
CASSIAAGYGYTF | TGTGCCAGTAGTATTGCGGCGGGCTATGGCTACACCTTC | . | TRBV19 | . | TRBJ1-2
CASSLPGQGGRGELFF | TGTGCCAGTAGTCTCCCCGGACAGGGGGGGCGTGGGGAGCTGTTTTTT | . | TRBV19 | TRBD1 | TRBJ2-2
CASRGTSGDHTDTQYF | TGTGCCAGCAGGGGTACTAGCGGGGACCACACAGATACGCAGTATTTT | . | TRBV2 | TRBD2 | TRBJ2-3
CASSLQGHGYTF | TGTGCCAGCAGCCTCCAGGGTCATGGCTACACCTTC | . | TRBV27 | . | TRBJ1-2
CASSLGGRTEQYF | TGTGCCAGCAGCTTAGGCGGGAGGACCGAGCAGTACTTC | few | TRBV7-2 | TRBD2 | TRBJ2-7
CAWLGQGGNEQFF | TGTGCCTGGCTAGGACAGGGGGGCAATGAGCAGTTCTTC | . | TRBV30 | TRBD1 | TRBJ2-1
CASLLLAGARNEQFF | TGTGCCAGCCTGTTACTAGCGGGAGCGCGGAATGAGCAGTTCTTC | . | TRBV6-5 | TRBD2 | TRBJ2-1
CASSLGTSGNIQYF | TGTGCCAGCAGCTTGGGGACTAGCGGAAACATTCAGTACTTC | . | TRBV7-8 | TRBD2 | TRBJ2-4
CASSPGTGGDEQYF | TGTGCCAGCTCACCCGGGACAGGGGGGGACGAGCAGTACTTC | . | TRBV18 | TRBD1 | TRBJ2-7
CASSPRGVENIQYF | TGTGCCAGCAGCCCCAGGGGGGTCGAAAACATTCAGTACTTC | . | TRBV7-9 | . | TRBJ2-4
CASSEQGGTGELFF | TGTGCCAGCAGTGAACAGGGAGGCACCGGGGAGCTGTTTTTT | . | TRBV6-4 | . | TRBJ2-2
CASTPSRDKNEQFF | TGTGCCAGCACCCCATCCCGGGACAAGAATGAGCAGTTCTTC | . | TRBV6-5 | . | TRBJ2-1
CASSPLGRSSYEQYF | TGTGCCAGCAGCCCCCTGGGGCGGTCCTCCTACGAGCAGTACTTC | once | TRBV3-1/TRBV3-2 | . | TRBJ2-7
CASSPERGGSYEQYF | TGCGCCAGCAGCCCGGAACGGGGGGGCTCCTACGAGCAGTACTTC | . | TRBV5-1 | TRBD2 | TRBJ2-7